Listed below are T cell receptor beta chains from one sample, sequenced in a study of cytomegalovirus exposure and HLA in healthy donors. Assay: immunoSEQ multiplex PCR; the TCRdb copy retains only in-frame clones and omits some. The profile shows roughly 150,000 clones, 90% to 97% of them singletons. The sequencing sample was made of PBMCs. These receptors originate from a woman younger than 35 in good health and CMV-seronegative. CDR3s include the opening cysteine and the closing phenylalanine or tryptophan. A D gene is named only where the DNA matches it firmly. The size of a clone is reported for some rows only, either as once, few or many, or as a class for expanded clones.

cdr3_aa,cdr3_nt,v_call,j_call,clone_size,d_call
CASSLLQGTYGYTF,TGTGCCAGCAGCCTACTACAGGGTACCTATGGCTACACCTTC,TRBV7-2,TRBJ1-2,.,.
CASSSWTSGGASPSYEQYF,TGTGCCAGCAGCTCCTGGACTAGCGGGGGGGCCTCCCCCTCCTACGAGCAGTACTTC,TRBV7-9,TRBJ2-7,.,TRBD2
CASGSLGGEQYF,TGTGCCAGCGGTTCGCTAGGGGGTGAGCAGTACTTC,TRBV6-5,TRBJ2-7,.,.
CASREFYEQYF,TGTGCCAGCAGGGAGTTCTACGAGCAGTACTTC,TRBV6-1,TRBJ2-7,.,.
CASSLERRTGNYEQYF,TGCGCCAGCAGCTTGGAGAGAAGGACAGGGAATTACGAGCAGTACTTC,TRBV5-1,TRBJ2-7,.,TRBD1
CASSYPDTEAFF,TGTGCCAGCAGTTACCCCGACACTGAAGCTTTCTTT,TRBV6-6,TRBJ1-1,.,.
CAISAGTGYSTEAFF,TGTGCCATCAGTGCAGGCACAGGGTATTCCACTGAAGCTTTCTTT,TRBV10-3,TRBJ1-1,.,.
CSVKGLDRGQSYNEQFF,TGCAGCGTTAAGGGCTTGGACAGGGGACAGTCCTACAATGAGCAGTTCTTC,TRBV29-1,TRBJ2-1,.,TRBD1
CASGQFSYNEQFF,TGTGCCAGCGGACAGTTTTCCTACAATGAGCAGTTCTTC,TRBV27,TRBJ2-1,.,.
CASSRSFGGGVLEQYF,TGTGCCAGCAGCCGATCGTTCGGCGGGGGGGTCTTAGAGCAGTACTTC,TRBV5-6,TRBJ2-5,.,TRBD2
CASSMEGLNYGYTF,TGCGCCAGCAGCATGGAGGGGCTTAACTATGGCTACACCTTC,TRBV5-1,TRBJ1-2,.,.
CASSHRGGLNTEAFF,TGCGCCAGCAGCCACCGGGGGGGGCTCAACACTGAAGCTTTCTTT,TRBV4-1,TRBJ1-1,.,.
CASSGTGTGGFYNEQFF,TGTGCCAGCAGCGGAACCGGGACAGGGGGCTTCTACAATGAGCAGTTCTTC,TRBV5-4,TRBJ2-1,.,TRBD1
CASSQGTGGSGEKLFF,TGCGCCAGCAGCCAAGGAACAGGGGGCAGCGGTGAAAAACTGTTTTTT,TRBV4-1,TRBJ1-4,once,TRBD1
CASSPRLGQSQETQYF,TGTGCCAGCAGCCCTAGACTCGGACAGTCCCAAGAGACCCAGTACTTC,TRBV7-9,TRBJ2-5,.,.
CASRGQVQPQHF,TGTGCCAGCAGAGGACAGGTCCAGCCCCAGCATTTT,TRBV6-1,TRBJ1-5,once,TRBD1
CASSQQGGHGYTF,TGCGCCAGCAGCCAACAGGGGGGCCACGGCTACACCTTC,TRBV5-1,TRBJ1-2,.,TRBD1
CASSLQGGADTQYF,TGTGCCAGCAGCTTACAGGGTGGCGCAGATACGCAGTATTTT,TRBV11-2,TRBJ2-3,.,.
CASSVARGYEQYF,TGTGCCAGCAGCGTAGCGAGAGGGTACGAGCAGTACTTC,TRBV9,TRBJ2-7,.,.
CASSKTGGHFEQYF,TGTGCCAGCAGTAAGACAGGGGGCCACTTCGAGCAGTACTTC,TRBV6-5,TRBJ2-7,.,TRBD1
CASSYNTGLNYGYTF,TGTGCCAGCAGTTACAATACAGGGCTTAACTATGGCTACACCTTC,TRBV6-5,TRBJ1-2,.,.
CASSVELEGYEQYF,TGTGCCAGCAGCGTAGAGTTGGAGGGCTACGAGCAGTACTTC,TRBV7-2,TRBJ2-7,.,.
CAWSGQGAREQYF,TGTGCCTGGAGCGGACAGGGGGCAAGGGAGCAGTACTTC,TRBV30,TRBJ2-7,.,TRBD1
CASSDPDRVVLETQYF,TGTGCCAGCAGTGATCCGGACAGGGTGGTATTGGAGACCCAGTACTTC,TRBV25-1,TRBJ2-5,.,TRBD1
CASSLMPGSHGYTF,TGCGCCAGCAGCTTGATGCCGGGATCACATGGCTACACCTTC,TRBV5-1,TRBJ1-2,.,.
CSVMGQSSHEQYF,TGCAGCGTTATGGGACAGTCAAGCCACGAGCAGTACTTC,TRBV29-1,TRBJ2-7,once,TRBD1
CASRQRGGGALETQYF,TGTGCCAGTAGGCAAAGGGGCGGGGGGGCATTGGAGACCCAGTACTTC,TRBV19,TRBJ2-5,once,TRBD2
CASSWGQGGGELFF,TGTGCCAGTAGTTGGGGACAGGGTGGCGGGGAGCTGTTTTTT,TRBV19,TRBJ2-2,.,TRBD1
CASSSPDRKGYNEQFF,TGTGCCAGCAGCTCACCGGACAGGAAGGGCTACAATGAGCAGTTCTTC,TRBV7-9,TRBJ2-1,.,TRBD1